Following are 17 T cell receptor beta chains from one sample sequenced in a study of T cell changes during pregnancy in multiple sclerosis. Produced via immunoSEQ multiplex PCR; TCRdb's table is partial and in-frame only. The repertoire includes tens of thousands of clones, 90% of them detected once, and more than 8% sits in the top ten. The sample consisted of peripheral blood, taken after pregnancy. The receptor source for this set is a female donor in good health, enrolled as a control in a pregnancy study.

V is TRBV19 and J is TRBJ1-5; 7 bases map to TRBD1. From germline, CDR1 is LNHDA and CDR2 SQIVND (reference sequence). V shed 6 bases and J 6 bases; nucleotides not matched to a gene: 11. This CDR3 region has 15 residues. The CDR3 coding sequence is TGTGCCAGTAGAACGACAGGGTTGGGGGGTCAGCCCCAGCATTTT. The encoded protein is CASRTTGLGGQPQHF.

The chain carries TRBV7-2 and TRBJ2-2; no reliable D call. Germline V CDR1 and CDR2: SGHTA, FQGNSA. The CDR3 is made up of 17 amino acids. V was pared by 5 bases and J by 0 bases, with 16 bases between. Here the CDR3 DNA reads TGTGCCAGCAGCCCAAAAGCGCGGTTCGCGAACACCGGGGAGCTGTTTTTT. This translates into CASSPKARFANTGELFF.

J is TRBJ1-3 and V is TRBV27; D not resolved. V shed 6 bases and J shed 1 base, with 13 bases lying between them. Germline values: CDR1 MNHEY, CDR2 SMNVEV (reference sequence). The CDR3 loop spans 15 amino acids. CDR3 nucleotides: TGTGCCAGCAGCCAGACATATTTATCTGGAAACACCATATATTTT. Translated, it gives CASSQTYLSGNTIYF.

The V and J genes are TRBV11-3 and TRBJ2-3; D unclear. This CDR3 region has 14 residues. CDR1 and CDR2 from the germline V gene are SGHNT and YENEEA. V was pared by 0 bases and J by 1 base, with 5 bases between. Written as DNA, the CDR3 is TGTGCCAGCAGCTTAGATCTAGGCACAGATACGCAGTATTTT. Protein product: CASSLDLGTDTQYF. Complete variable domain (other parts from reference TRBV11-3 and TRBJ2-3): EAGVVQSPRYKIIEKKQPVAFWCNPISGHNTLYWYLQNLGQGPELLIRYENEEAVDDSQLPKDRFSAERLKGVDSTLKIQPAELGDSAVYLCASSLDLGTDTQYFGPGTRLTVL.

Comments on this clone: Sequence at one end of the junction differs from germline and may be a read error. The chain couples TRBV6-6 to TRBJ2-3, with D perhaps matching TRBD1 (6 bases). Per germline, CDR1 MNHNY and CDR2 SVGAGI (reference sequence). The CDR3 is 11 amino acids. The CDR3 DNA reads as TGTGCCAGCGGCATCCAGGGGCCCCTCGATTTT. It specifies CASGIQGPLDF.

This clone has only one observation. This chain uses TRBV15 with TRBJ2-1; 11 bases agree with TRBD2. From germline, CDR1 is LNHNV and CDR2 YYDKDF (reference sequence). This CDR3 region has 15 residues. V lost 1 base, J lost 9 bases, and 5 bases stayed unmatched. The CDR3 sequence is CATSRVAGGVGEQFF. CDR3 sequence (DNA): TGTGCCACCAGCAGAGTAGCGGGAGGGGTCGGTGAGCAGTTCTTC.

The V gene is TRBV2, the J gene TRBJ1-2; D unclear. This CDR3 region has 14 residues. CDR1 is SNHLY, CDR2 FYNNEI, per germline. Between the trimmed V and J ends, which lost 8 bases and 4 bases, there was a span of 17 bases. CDR3 sequence reads: CASLEEAMIYGYTF. CDR3 DNA: TGTGCCAGCTTAGAGGAGGCCATGATCTATGGCTACACCTTC. The full variable domain, its missing parts supplied by reference TRBV2 and TRBJ1-2, is EPEVTQTPSHQVTQMGQEVILRCVPISNHLYFYWYRQILGQKVEFLVSFYNNEISEKSEIFDDQFSVERPDGSNFTLKIRSTKLEDSAMYFCASLEEAMIYGYTFGSGTRLTVV.

The CDR3 reads CASSARQPSSGNTIYF. Here the CDR3 DNA reads TGTGCCAGCAGTGCGCGACAGCCCAGCTCTGGAAACACCATATATTTT. The J gene is TRBJ1-3, the V gene TRBV6-1, with D perhaps matching TRBD1 (5 bases). The CDR3 is made up of 16 amino acids. Per the germline V gene, CDR1 is MNHNS and CDR2 is SASEGT. Between the trimmed V and J ends, which lost 4 bases and 0 bases, there was a span of 13 bases.

CDR3 residues: CATSRDWTGRDEKLFF. In DNA, the CDR3 is TGTGCCACCAGCAGAGACTGGACAGGCCGGGACGAAAAACTGTTTTTT. The rearrangement uses TRBV15 and TRBJ1-4; TRBD1 aligns across 7 bases. The CDR3 totals 16 residues. Germline assignment: CDR1 LNHNV and CDR2 YYDKDF (reference sequence). J lost 8 bases, V lost 0 bases, and 9 bases had no gene match.

The chain is built from TRBV5-1 and TRBJ2-7; 10 nucleotides align to TRBD2. Germline CDR1 is SGHRS and CDR2 is YFSETQ. The length of the CDR3 is 15 residues. J was trimmed by 2 bases and V by 4 bases; bases with no gene match: 6. The CDR3 spells CASSRTSGGPYEQYF. The CDR3 nucleotides are TGCGCCAGCAGCCGGACTAGCGGAGGCCCCTACGAGCAGTACTTC.

The chain uses TRBV6-4 and TRBJ2-1, with 13 bases identical to TRBD2. This CDR3 region has 15 residues. J lost 4 bases, V lost 4 bases, and 1 base had no gene match. CDR1 is MRHNA, CDR2 SNTAGT, per germline. CDR3 in DNA: TGTGCCAGCAGTGTACTAGCGGGAGGGTACAATGAGCAGTTCTTC. This encodes CASSVLAGGYNEQFF.

The genes are TRBV7-6 and TRBJ2-2, with TRBD2 matching over 12 bases. The CDR3 loop spans 20 amino acids. Losses at the gene ends were 5 bases for V and 0 bases for J; bases not matched to a gene: 13. Germline CDR1 reads SGHVS; CDR2 reads FNYEAQ. CDR3 nucleotides: TGTGCCAGCAGCCCGCGGTCCCTGCTAGCGGGGGGGGCGAACACCGGGGAGCTGTTTTTT. This sequence encodes CASSPRSLLAGGANTGELFF.

This rearrangement joins TRBV2 to TRBJ2-1, with 9 bases lining up with TRBD2. Unmatched junction bases numbered 5, after V lost 6 bases and J lost 8 bases. This CDR3 region has 13 residues. Looked up from germline, CDR1 is SNHLY and CDR2 is FYNNEI. The chain's CDR3 is CASRAGGQDEQFF. The CDR3 DNA reads as TGTGCCAGCAGAGCGGGAGGTCAGGATGAGCAGTTCTTC.

The CDR3 nucleotides read TGTGCCAGCAGCTTAGAGGGTCAAGAGACCCAGTACTTC. Its translation: CASSLEGQETQYF. The gene calls are TRBV5-4 and TRBJ2-5; D is perhaps TRBD2 (5 bases). This CDR3 region has 13 residues. Looked up from germline, CDR1 is SGHNT and CDR2 is YYREEE (reference sequence). The germline V and J ends were trimmed by 2 bases and 2 bases, with 7 bases remaining between them.

This sequence joins TRBV4-1 and TRBJ2-5, with TRBD2 as a possible D gene (5 bases). There are 14 residues in the CDR3. CDR1 is MGHRA and CDR2 is YSYEKL in the germline V gene. The ends were cut back, 1 base at V and 1 base at J, with 7 bases in the middle. CDR3: CASSQVRVQETQYF. CDR3 DNA: TGCGCCAGCAGCCAAGTGAGGGTCCAAGAGACCCAGTACTTC.

This clone occurred once. The gene calls are TRBV6-5 and TRBJ2-7; D ambiguous. Trimming left V 7 bases short and J 0 bases short, with 10 bases between. Germline V lookup: CDR1 MNHEY, CDR2 SVGAGI. This CDR3 has 13 residues. Written as DNA, the CDR3 is TGTGCCAGCATTCCAGGCAACTCCTACGAGCAGTACTTC. It yields the protein CASIPGNSYEQYF.

The rearrangement uses TRBV6-5 and TRBJ2-1, with 7 nucleotides matching TRBD2. Germline V gene sequence: CDR1 MNHEY, CDR2 SVGAGI. Trimming cost V 6 bases and J 4 bases; bases outside gene matches: 9. The CDR3 is made up of 15 amino acids. The CDR3 nucleotides read TGTGCCAGCAGCCCCGGGAGGATTGAATACAATGAGCAGTTCTTC. As protein: CASSPGRIEYNEQFF.